The clone carrying this TCR beta chain qualifies as medium-sized. The antigen is undetermined. This CDR3 is 16 amino acids long. The germline gives CDR1 MNHEY, CDR2 SVGAGI. With V trimmed by 6 bases and J by 0 bases, 9 bases remained unmatched. TCR cDNA molecules each carried a unique molecular identifier. TCRdb reprocessed the 5' RACE reads via MiXCR and lists one record per CDR3 protein. This table holds about 6,400 distinct CDR3 sequences, 6.5% to 7% found once. This record belongs to a study of spatial heterogeneity in lung cancer. Study overall: More than nine raw reads, on average, carried each unique TCR and UMI combination.

Time point described: sample taken at primary tumor resection. Sequencing of whole RNA from tumor, nontumor lung or frozen PBMC involved no sorting. Study-wide points: The counts of expanded TCRs, ubiquitous and regional, tracked ubiquitous and regional nonsynonymous mutations, respectively. Higher tumor mutation counts went along with higher counts of expanded intratumoral alpha and beta TCRs.

This specimen consisted of lung tumor tissue, obtained at surgery. The sequence derives from a male donor with early-stage non-small cell lung cancer. The chain links TRBV6-5 to TRBJ2-3, with 7 bases aligning to TRBD2. CDR3 DNA: TGTGCCAGCAGCCTATTGGGGGGAGGGAGCACAGATACGCAGTATTTT. Amino acid sequence: CASSLLGGGSTDTQYF.